The 10 T cell receptor beta chains presented below share a single source sample, sequenced in a study of glioma-infiltrating T cells. The iRepertoire nested amplicon-rescue multiplex PCR amplified TCR alpha and beta CDR3s from RNA. A single record per CDR3 protein comes from TCRdb applying MiXCR to the multiplex PCR reads. This table holds under 150,000 distinct CDR3 sequences, about 39% found once. Source material: glioma tissue, nonneoplastic brain tissue, or PBMCs (not recorded which). All receptors come from a human donor with low-grade glioma or glioblastoma, undergoing nonglioma brain surgery, or in good health (not recorded which).

This clonotype was seen only a few times. The CDR3 DNA reads as TGTGCCAGCTTACAGGGGGCCGCAATATTGAACACTGAAGCTTTCTTT. Translated, it gives CASLQGAAILNTEAFF. This chain connects TRBV6-1 to TRBJ1-1; 9 bases fit TRBD1. The CDR3 is 16 residues long. V trimming: 8 bases; J trimming: 0 bases; junction bases outside the gene matches: 10. The V gene's germline CDR1 is MNHNS and CDR2 SASEGT.

The rearrangement joins TRBV6-1 to TRBJ2-7; TRBD1 or TRBD2 may be the D gene (5 bases each). The CDR3 covers 14 residues. Germline V gives CDR1 MNHNS, CDR2 SASEGT. V shed 10 bases and J shed 0 bases, with 16 bases lying between them. The CDR3 spells CATKRDRSSYEQYF. CDR3 in DNA: TGTGCCACCAAACGGGACCGAAGCTCCTACGAGCAGTACTTC.

This sequence joins TRBV6-2 or TRBV6-3 and TRBJ2-7; TRBD1 matches at 7 bases. V lost 2 bases, J lost 4 bases, and 14 bases stayed unmatched. CDR1 is MNHEY, CDR2 SVGEGT, per germline. The CDR3 is made up of 17 amino acids. CDR3 sequence (DNA): TGTGCCAGCAGTTACCCCCACCGACAGGGACATCGGTACGAGCAGTACTTC. Residues: CASSYPHRQGHRYEQYF.

This clonotype turned up a few times. The gene calls are TRBV6-1 and TRBJ2-5; 7 bases match TRBD1. J gave up 3 bases and V 6 bases, and 7 bases lay outside the gene matches. Germline assignment: CDR1 MNHNS and CDR2 SASEGT. This CDR3 spans 14 amino acids. DNA of the CDR3: TGTGCCAGCAGAAAGTGGACAGGAGAAGAGACCCAGTACTTC. This gives the protein CASRKWTGEETQYF.

The chain combines TRBV2 with TRBJ2-1; a possible D gene is TRBD2 (5 bases). This CDR3 is built from 13 residues. CDR1 is SNHLY, CDR2 FYNNEI, per germline. V was trimmed by 4 bases and J by 8 bases, leaving 12 bases between them. In nucleotides, the CDR3 is TGTGCCAGCAGTGGGGTAGCGAGGGATGAGCAGTTCTTC. Translation: CASSGVARDEQFF.

Comments on this clonotype: This may stem from a read error, because a much larger clone lies one nucleotide away. The chain is built from TRBV28 and TRBJ2-7; D gene ambiguous. This CDR3 region has 15 residues. Trimming shortened V by 5 bases and J by 3 bases, and 17 bases separated the two germline ends. Germline V gene lookup returns CDR1 MDHEN and CDR2 SYDVKM. The DNA of the CDR3 is TGTGCCAGCAGTCCAAGTTGGTCTCCACACTACGAGCAGTACTTC. Translated: CASSPSWSPHYEQYF.

The CDR3 DNA reads as TGCGCCAGCAGCCAAGGTCGCGCTAGCGGGATCCAAGAGACCCAGTACTTC. Translating it yields CASSQGRASGIQETQYF. This chain connects TRBV4-1 to TRBJ2-5; 9 bases are shared with TRBD2. The CDR3 consists of 17 residues. The germline gives CDR1 MGHRA, CDR2 YSYEKL. The junction had 7 bases not matched to a gene; V was cut back by 1 base and J by 1 base.

The chain carries TRBV30 and TRBJ1-1, with D hard to call. Germline values: CDR1 GTSNPN, CDR2 SVGIG (reference sequence). V shed 2 bases and J shed 1 base, with 8 bases lying between them. The CDR3 has 13 amino acids. The CDR3 region has the DNA TGTGCCTGGAGTAGGCAGACGAACACTGAAGCTTTCTTT. It translates to CAWSRQTNTEAFF.

The V call is TRBV4-1, the J call TRBJ1-1, with 8 positions matching TRBD1. The J segment lost 5 bases and the V segment lost 4 bases, leaving 3 bases of the junction unmatched. The length of the CDR3 is 13 residues. CDR1 and CDR2 from the germline V gene are MGHRA and YSYEKL. The CDR3 coding sequence is TGCGCCAGCAGCCCTCAGGGGGCAACTGAAGCTTTCTTT. Translated, it gives CASSPQGATEAFF.

The count of this clonotype is one. The chain combines TRBV20-1 with TRBJ2-5; tentatively, D is TRBD1 or TRBD2 (5 bases each). Germline CDR1 is DFQATT and CDR2 is SNEGSKA (reference sequence). V was shortened by 0 bases and J by 1 base, with 12 bases between the two germline ends. The CDR3 runs 15 residues. The CDR3 is CSARELRETQETQYF. CDR3 DNA: TGCAGTGCTAGAGAACTCAGGGAGACCCAAGAGACCCAGTACTTC.